A single sample gave rise to the 28 T cell receptor beta chains below, sequenced in a study of blood T cell repertoires in COVID-19. Only in-frame clones appear in the TCRdb table, and some are missing; sequencing was by immunoSEQ multiplex PCR. Among roughly 200,000 clones, around 85% were seen once, and the ten largest hold 18%. Sequenced: PBMCs or T cells enriched from blood (not recorded which). The receptor set was obtained from a man in his forties who had recovered from COVID-19.

This chain connects TRBV6-2 or TRBV6-3 to TRBJ2-1; 8 bases are shared with TRBD1. V lost 2 bases, J lost 0 bases, and 3 bases stayed unmatched. The CDR3 contains 16 residues. CDR1 MNHEY and CDR2 SVGEGT come from the germline V gene. The CDR3: CASSYRQGFSYNEQFF. CDR3 bases: TGTGCCAGCAGTTACCGACAGGGGTTCTCCTACAATGAGCAGTTCTTC.

This clone has a single count. The CDR3 loop is CASTTTQGHYNQPQHF. CDR3 sequence (DNA): TGTGCCAGCACCACCACCCAGGGGCACTACAATCAGCCCCAGCATTTT. The gene calls are TRBV28 and TRBJ1-5, with D perhaps matching TRBD1 (6 bases). Germline lookup yields CDR1 MDHEN and CDR2 SYDVKM. Trimming removed 7 bases at V and 3 bases at J, with 19 bases between. The CDR3 spans 16 residues.

About this clone itself: At one end, the junction sequence differs from germline, possibly due to a read error. This chain uses TRBV7-7 with TRBJ1-5; D is ambiguous. CDR1 is SSHAT and CDR2 is FNYEAQ in the germline V gene (reference sequence). The CDR3 consists of 17 residues. The CDR3 here is CASSLAVVRYSNQPQHF. CDR3 nucleotides: TGTGCTAGCAGCTTAGCGGTGGTGAGATATAGCAATCAGCCCCAGCATTTT.

This clone was seen a handful of times. This sequence joins TRBV5-1 and TRBJ2-7, with TRBD2 identical over 11 bases. The CDR3 is 16 residues long. Germline CDR1 is SGHRS and CDR2 is YFSETQ. V was clipped by 3 bases and J by 2 bases; unmatched bases: 7. The CDR3 is CASSSSTSGITYEQYF. DNA for the CDR3: TGCGCCAGCAGCTCATCGACTAGCGGGATTACCTACGAGCAGTACTTC.

The chain links TRBV19 to TRBJ1-1; tentatively, D is TRBD1 (6 bases). Germline V CDR1 and CDR2: LNHDA, SQIVND (reference sequence). The CDR3 is made up of 15 amino acids. V lost 5 bases to trimming and J lost 8 bases, with 21 bases between them. CDR3 sequence: CASSSQGGKVTEAFF. The DNA for the CDR3 is TGTGCCAGTAGTTCACAGGGAGGGAAGGTTACGGAAGCTTTCTTT. The full variable domain, completed using reference TRBV19 and TRBJ1-1, is DGGITQSPKYLFRKEGQNVTLSCEQNLNHDAMYWYRQDPGQGLRLIYYSQIVNDFQKGDIAEGYSVSREKKESFPLTVTSAQKNPTAFYLCASSSQGGKVTEAFFGQGTRLTVV.

The chain couples TRBV30 to TRBJ1-3, with D unclear. The CDR3 sequence is 13 residues long. The V end was cut by 4 bases, the J end by 2 bases, with 9 bases between. Germline V gives CDR1 GTSNPN, CDR2 SVGIG (reference sequence). CDR3 protein: CAWKRTTGNTIYF. The CDR3 DNA reads TGTGCCTGGAAACGGACTACTGGAAACACCATATATTTT.

V usage is TRBV6-5 and J usage is TRBJ1-5; perhaps TRBD1 as D (6 bases). The CDR3 is made up of 15 amino acids. The germline gives CDR1 MNHEY, CDR2 SVGAGI. V was shortened by 2 bases and J by 3 bases, with 11 bases between the two germline ends. Here the CDR3 DNA reads TGTGCCAGCAGTTACGGCAGGGGACCCAATCAGCCCCAGCATTTT. This encodes CASSYGRGPNQPQHF.

The chain uses TRBV5-6 and TRBJ2-3, with TRBD2 matching over 9 bases. CDR3 size: 16 residues. The junction had 6 bases not matched to a gene; V was cut back by 4 bases and J by 0 bases. Germline V gives CDR1 SGHDT, CDR2 YYEEEE. Here the CDR3 reads CASSLGGRASTDTQYF. CDR3 coding DNA: TGTGCCAGCAGCCTCGGCGGGAGGGCTAGCACAGATACGCAGTATTTT.

The chain employs TRBV6-4 and TRBJ1-2; unclear D gene. Between the trimmed V and J ends, which lost 0 bases and 3 bases, there was a span of 8 bases. The CDR3 consists of 14 residues. Germline values: CDR1 MRHNA, CDR2 SNTAGT. Here the CDR3 DNA reads TGTGCCAGCAGTGACTCGTACGGGGACTATGGCTACACCTTC. It is translated as CASSDSYGDYGYTF.

The gene calls are TRBV6-1 and TRBJ2-4; 13 bases fit TRBD2. Germline CDR1 reads MNHNS; CDR2 reads SASEGT. V was clipped by 2 bases and J by 3 bases; unmatched bases: 7. The CDR3 is 18 amino acids. This CDR3 reads CASSERLAGGAVKNIQYF. The CDR3 DNA reads TGTGCCAGCAGTGAACGACTAGCGGGAGGCGCAGTCAAAAACATTCAGTACTTC.

The J gene is TRBJ2-7, the V gene TRBV4-2; D unclear. The V gene's germline CDR1 is LGHNA and CDR2 YNFKEQ. The CDR3 totals 12 residues. V was pared by 3 bases and J by 6 bases, with 9 bases between. The CDR3 spells CASSQNRFEQYF. CDR3 sequence (DNA): TGTGCCAGCAGCCAGAATCGGTTCGAGCAGTACTTC.

J is TRBJ2-1 and V is TRBV28; D might be TRBD1 (5 bases). CDR3 size: 15 residues. The germline V gene encodes CDR1 MDHEN and CDR2 SYDVKM. Trimming removed 2 bases from V and 0 bases from J, with 8 bases in between. CDR3 DNA: TGTGCCAGCAGTTTAAGACAGCTCTCCTACAATGAGCAGTTCTTC. Translating gives CASSLRQLSYNEQFF.

This chain uses TRBV2 with TRBJ2-2, with TRBD1 matching over 7 bases. The V and J ends lost 6 bases and 1 base, in that order; junction bases with no gene match: 2. Per germline, CDR1 SNHLY and CDR2 FYNNEI. The CDR3 consists of 14 residues. The CDR3: CASSRDRNTGELFF. In DNA, the CDR3 is TGTGCCAGCAGCCGGGACAGGAACACCGGGGAGCTGTTTTTT.

The chain is built from TRBV2 and TRBJ1-1; 8 positions match TRBD1. The trim removed 10 bases at V and 4 bases at J, leaving 2 bases unmatched. CDR3 size: 11 residues. From germline, CDR1 is SNHLY and CDR2 FYNNEI. The CDR3 sequence is CATTGGTEAFF. Written as DNA, the CDR3 is TGTGCCACCACAGGGGGCACTGAAGCTTTCTTT.

The rearrangement uses TRBV6-1 and TRBJ2-7, with 7 positions matching TRBD2. Germline-derived CDR1 and CDR2 are MNHNS and SASEGT. The V gene end was trimmed by 3 bases and the J gene end by 1 base; junction bases not matched to a gene: 6. The CDR3 loop spans 15 amino acids. The CDR3 spells CASSDGLGRSYEQYF. The CDR3 DNA is TGTGCCAGCAGTGACGGACTAGGGAGGTCCTACGAGCAGTACTTC.

The chain is built from TRBV27 and TRBJ1-6, with TRBD1 as a possible D gene (6 bases). This CDR3 comprises 16 residues. Germline CDR1 and CDR2: MNHEY and SMNVEV (reference sequence). Trimming took off 2 bases at V and 8 bases at J, with 16 bases between the two ends. The CDR3 DNA is TGTGCCAGCAGTTTAAGTGCAGGGGCGGTTTATTCACCCCTCCACTTT. This gives the protein CASSLSAGAVYSPLHF.

This clone was seen a single time. This CDR3 reads CASRPTSRTSGRIDEQFF. The CDR3 DNA reads TGTGCCAGCAGGCCCACCTCGAGGACTAGCGGGAGAATCGATGAGCAGTTCTTC. This chain links TRBV25-1 with TRBJ2-1, with TRBD2 matching 13 bases. The germline CDR1 and CDR2 sequences are MGHDK and SYGVNS. Germline trimming cut 6 bases from V and 8 bases from J; bases unmatched to any gene: 16. The CDR3 has 18 amino acids. Filled out from reference TRBV25-1 and TRBJ2-1, the complete variable domain reads EADIYQTPRYLVIGTGKKITLECSQTMGHDKMYWYQQDPGMELHLIHYSYGVNSTEKGDLSSESTVSRIRTEHFPLTLESARPSHTSQYLCASRPTSRTSGRIDEQFFGPGTRLTVL.

The CDR3 DNA follows: TGTGCCAGCAGCAAAGTGTCTCTCGGGTCCGCCGCAGATACGCAGTATTTT. Residues: CASSKVSLGSAADTQYF. The V call is TRBV21-1, the J call TRBJ2-3; TRBD2 is the table's D call and was not checked against the DNA. TRBV21-1 is designated a pseudogene. This CDR3 has 17 residues.

J is TRBJ2-5 and V is TRBV7-2, with D possibly matching TRBD2 (6 bases). Trimming shortened V by 4 bases and J by 5 bases, and 14 bases separated the two germline ends. The CDR3 runs 14 residues. The germline V gene encodes CDR1 SGHTA and CDR2 FQGNSA. The CDR3 here is CASSSAGLGETQYF. For the CDR3, the DNA is TGTGCCAGCAGCTCGGCGGGGCTCGGGGAGACCCAGTACTTC.

This rearrangement joins TRBV21-1 to TRBJ2-1; the table gives TRBD2 as D, unverified against the DNA. TRBV21-1 is recorded as a pseudogene. CDR3 length: 15 amino acids. The CDR3 DNA reads TGTGCCAGCAGCAAAGCGGGACTAGCGAAGGTACAGCAGTTCTTC. Its translation: CASSKAGLAKVQQFF.

The chain has TRBV19 and TRBJ2-1, with D possibly being TRBD2 (6 bases). The CDR3 runs 16 residues. V shed 6 bases and J shed 0 bases, with 15 bases lying between them. CDR1 and CDR2 (germline): LNHDA, SQIVND (reference sequence). In nucleotides, the CDR3 is TGTGCCAGTAGCGGCTCCCTAGCGACCTCCTACAATGAGCAGTTCTTC. Translated, it gives CASSGSLATSYNEQFF.

The gene calls are TRBV27 and TRBJ1-4; a weak D match, TRBD1 (5 bases). Germline V gene sequence: CDR1 MNHEY, CDR2 SMNVEV (reference sequence). The germline V and J ends were trimmed by 5 bases and 5 bases, with 15 bases remaining between them. The CDR3 has 15 amino acids. The CDR3 is CASSLYRNRNEKLFF. As DNA, the CDR3 is TGTGCCAGCAGTCTTTACAGGAACCGCAATGAAAAACTGTTTTTT.

This sequence joins TRBV18 and TRBJ2-1, with a possible D match to TRBD1 (5 bases). The CDR3 has 14 residues. Germline V CDR1 and CDR2: KGHSH, LQKENI. Between the trimmed V and J ends, which lost 3 bases and 5 bases, there was a span of 11 bases. The CDR3 loop reads CASSPVLQDNEQFF. The DNA of the CDR3 is TGTGCCAGCTCACCGGTATTACAGGACAATGAGCAGTTCTTC.

Only a few counts were recorded for this clone. The gene calls are TRBV7-8 and TRBJ1-6; no clear D gene. V was trimmed by 1 base and J by 6 bases, leaving 7 bases between them. Germline CDR1 reads SGHVS; CDR2 reads FQNEAQ. This CDR3 spans 14 amino acids. The CDR3 DNA is TGTGCCAGCAGCTTAGGGGCCAGTAATTCACCCCTCCACTTT. This translates into CASSLGASNSPLHF.

J is TRBJ1-2 and V is TRBV10-3, with TRBD1 matching over 8 bases. The CDR3 spans 18 residues. Germline-derived CDR1 and CDR2 are ENHRY and SYGVKD. Germline trimming cut 2 bases from V and 2 bases from J; bases unmatched to any gene: 13. The CDR3 nucleotides read TGTGCCATCAGTGAGGGCAGGGGGCGCGGGCCGAAAAACTATGGCTACACCTTC. Residues: CAISEGRGRGPKNYGYTF.

This clone was observed once. The DNA for the CDR3 is TGTGCCAGCAGCCAAGTTCAGGGGGCTGGCGAGCAGTACTTC. Its protein is CASSQVQGAGEQYF. The chain employs TRBV3-1 (or the pseudogene TRBV3-2) and TRBJ2-7; TRBD1 aligns across 8 bases. The CDR3 contains 14 residues. The V gene end was trimmed by 1 base and the J gene end by 6 bases; junction bases not matched to a gene: 5. Germline CDR1 reads LGHDT; CDR2 reads YNNKEL (reference sequence).

V is TRBV6-5 and J is TRBJ2-3, with 8 nucleotides matching TRBD1. The V and J ends lost 6 bases and 5 bases, in that order; junction bases with no gene match: 10. Germline CDR1 and CDR2: MNHEY and SVGAGI. CDR3 length: 15 amino acids. Written as DNA, the CDR3 is TGTGCCAGCAGCTCAGGGGGCCTGGGGATAGATACGCAGTATTTT. It specifies CASSSGGLGIDTQYF.

V is TRBV4-2 and J is TRBJ2-3; maybe TRBD1 (7 bases). Per germline, CDR1 LGHNA and CDR2 YNFKEQ. Trimming took off 1 base at V and 0 bases at J, with 17 bases between the two ends. The CDR3 is made up of 18 amino acids. CDR3 DNA sequence: TGTGCCAGCAGCCAAGGAGGCGCGGGACAGACTAGCACAGATACGCAGTATTTT. This translates into CASSQGGAGQTSTDTQYF.